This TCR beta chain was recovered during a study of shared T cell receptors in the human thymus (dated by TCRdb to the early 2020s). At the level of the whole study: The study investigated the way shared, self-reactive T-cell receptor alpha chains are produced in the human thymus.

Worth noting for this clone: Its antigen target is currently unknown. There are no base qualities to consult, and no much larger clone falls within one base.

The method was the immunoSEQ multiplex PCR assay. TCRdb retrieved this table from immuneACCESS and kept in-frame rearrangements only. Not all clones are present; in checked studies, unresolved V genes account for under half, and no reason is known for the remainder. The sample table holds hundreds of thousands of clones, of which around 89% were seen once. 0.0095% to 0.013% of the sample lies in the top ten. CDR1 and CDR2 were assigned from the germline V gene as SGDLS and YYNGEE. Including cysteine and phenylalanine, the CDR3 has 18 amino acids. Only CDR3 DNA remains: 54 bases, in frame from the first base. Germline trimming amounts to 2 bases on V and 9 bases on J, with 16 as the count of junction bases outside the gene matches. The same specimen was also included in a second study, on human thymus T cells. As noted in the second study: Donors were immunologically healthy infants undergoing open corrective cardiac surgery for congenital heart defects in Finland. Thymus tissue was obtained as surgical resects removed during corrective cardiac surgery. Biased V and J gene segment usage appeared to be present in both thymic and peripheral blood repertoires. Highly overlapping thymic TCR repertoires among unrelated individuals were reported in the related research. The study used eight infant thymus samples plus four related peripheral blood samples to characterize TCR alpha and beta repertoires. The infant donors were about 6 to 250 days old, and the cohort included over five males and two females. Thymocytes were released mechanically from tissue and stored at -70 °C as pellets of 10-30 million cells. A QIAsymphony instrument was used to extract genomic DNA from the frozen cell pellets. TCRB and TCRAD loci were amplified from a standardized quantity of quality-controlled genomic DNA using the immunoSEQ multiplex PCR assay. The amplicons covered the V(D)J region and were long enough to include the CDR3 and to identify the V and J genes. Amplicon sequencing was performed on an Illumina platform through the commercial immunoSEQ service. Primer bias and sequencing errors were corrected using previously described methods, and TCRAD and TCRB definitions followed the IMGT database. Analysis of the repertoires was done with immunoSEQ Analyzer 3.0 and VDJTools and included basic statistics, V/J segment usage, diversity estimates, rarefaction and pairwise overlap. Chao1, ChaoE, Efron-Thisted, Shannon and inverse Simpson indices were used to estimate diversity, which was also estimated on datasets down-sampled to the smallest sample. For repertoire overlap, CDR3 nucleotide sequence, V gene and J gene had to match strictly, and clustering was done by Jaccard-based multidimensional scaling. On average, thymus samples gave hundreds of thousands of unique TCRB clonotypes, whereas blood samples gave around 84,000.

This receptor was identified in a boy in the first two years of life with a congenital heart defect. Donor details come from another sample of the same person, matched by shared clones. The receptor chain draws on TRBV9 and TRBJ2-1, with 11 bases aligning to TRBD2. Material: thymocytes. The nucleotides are TGTGCCAGCAGCGTCAGACCCCTAAAGACTAGCGGGATCAGTGAGCAGTTCTTC. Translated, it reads CASSVRPLKTSGISEQFF.